This TCR beta chain was captured in a study of cytomegalovirus exposure and HLA in healthy donors. Overall study context: A later analysis reported the same platform for the roughly 120 validation repertoires and the roughly 700 first-cohort repertoires. Broader study findings: Associated with cytomegalovirus, according to the listing, were 150 to 200 TCR beta chains. While the bulk of TCR sequences proved rare, some public TCRs turned up in many donors.

Only in-frame clones appear in the TCRdb table, and some are missing; sequencing was by immunoSEQ multiplex PCR. Here the sample spans 60,000 to 80,000 clones, just under 85% being singletons. About this clone itself: Its antigen is not identified.

Sequencing was performed on PBMCs. The TCR originated in a man under 40 in good health and CMV-seronegative.

In DNA form, the CDR3 reads TGTGCCAGCAGCGTTGGGGCCGGGACTAGCGGGGGGGGCTCCTACAATGAGCAGTTCTTC. Translated, it gives CASSVGAGTSGGGSYNEQFF. This chain links TRBV9 with TRBJ2-1; 16 bases are a match to TRBD2. Per germline, CDR1 SGDLS and CDR2 YYNGEE. This CDR3 comprises 20 residues. V dropped 2 bases and J dropped 0; count of bases not matched to a gene: 8.